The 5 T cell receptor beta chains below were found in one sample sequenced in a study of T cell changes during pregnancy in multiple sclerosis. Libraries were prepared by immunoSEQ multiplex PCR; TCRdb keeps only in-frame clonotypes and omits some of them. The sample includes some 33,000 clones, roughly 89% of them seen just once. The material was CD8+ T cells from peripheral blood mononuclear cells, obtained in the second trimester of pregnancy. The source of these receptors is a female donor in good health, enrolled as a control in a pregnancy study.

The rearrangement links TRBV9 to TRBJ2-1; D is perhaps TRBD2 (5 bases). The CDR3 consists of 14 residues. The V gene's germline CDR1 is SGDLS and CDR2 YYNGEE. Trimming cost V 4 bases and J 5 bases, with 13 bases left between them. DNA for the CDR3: TGTGCCAGCAGCCCCCGGGGAGCCAACAATGAGCAGTTCTTC. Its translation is CASSPRGANNEQFF.

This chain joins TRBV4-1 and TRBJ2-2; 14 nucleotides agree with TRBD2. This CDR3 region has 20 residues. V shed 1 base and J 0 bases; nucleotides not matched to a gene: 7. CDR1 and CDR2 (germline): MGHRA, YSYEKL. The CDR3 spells CASSQASGTSGGPNTGELFF. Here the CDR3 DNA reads TGCGCCAGCAGCCAAGCGTCCGGGACTAGCGGGGGCCCGAACACCGGGGAGCTGTTTTTT.

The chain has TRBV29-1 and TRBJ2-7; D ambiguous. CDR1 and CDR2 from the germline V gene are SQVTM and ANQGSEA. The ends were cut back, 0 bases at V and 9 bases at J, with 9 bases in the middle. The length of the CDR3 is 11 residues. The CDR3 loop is CSVEDLLGQYF. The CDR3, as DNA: TGCAGCGTTGAAGATCTCCTCGGGCAGTACTTC.

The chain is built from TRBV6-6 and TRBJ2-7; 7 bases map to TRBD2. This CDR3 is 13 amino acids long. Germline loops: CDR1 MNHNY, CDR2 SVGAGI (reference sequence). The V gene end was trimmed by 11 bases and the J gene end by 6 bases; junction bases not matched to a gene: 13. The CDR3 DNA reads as TGTGCCTATTCCCTAGGGAGGGAGGGCGAGCAGTACTTC. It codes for CAYSLGREGEQYF.

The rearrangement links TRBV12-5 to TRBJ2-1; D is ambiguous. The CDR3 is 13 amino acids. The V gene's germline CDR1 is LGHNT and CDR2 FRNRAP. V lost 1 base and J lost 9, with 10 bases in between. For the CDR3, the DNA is TGTGCTAGTGGTTTGGGACAAGCCTCTGAGCAGTTCTTC. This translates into CASGLGQASEQFF.